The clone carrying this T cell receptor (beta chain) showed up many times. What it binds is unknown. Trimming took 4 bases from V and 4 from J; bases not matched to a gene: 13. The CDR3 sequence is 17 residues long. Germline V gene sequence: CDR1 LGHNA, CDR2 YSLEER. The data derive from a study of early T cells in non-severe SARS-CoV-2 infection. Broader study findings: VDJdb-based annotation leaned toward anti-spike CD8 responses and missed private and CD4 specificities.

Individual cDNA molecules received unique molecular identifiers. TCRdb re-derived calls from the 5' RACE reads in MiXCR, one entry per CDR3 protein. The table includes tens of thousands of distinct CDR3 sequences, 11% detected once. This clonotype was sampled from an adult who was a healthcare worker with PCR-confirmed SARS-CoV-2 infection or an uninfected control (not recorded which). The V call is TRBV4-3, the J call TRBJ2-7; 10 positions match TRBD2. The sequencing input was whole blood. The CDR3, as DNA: TGCGCCAGCAGCCTATATAGCGGGGGGATTAACACATACGAGCAGTACTTC. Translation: CASSLYSGGINTYEQYF.